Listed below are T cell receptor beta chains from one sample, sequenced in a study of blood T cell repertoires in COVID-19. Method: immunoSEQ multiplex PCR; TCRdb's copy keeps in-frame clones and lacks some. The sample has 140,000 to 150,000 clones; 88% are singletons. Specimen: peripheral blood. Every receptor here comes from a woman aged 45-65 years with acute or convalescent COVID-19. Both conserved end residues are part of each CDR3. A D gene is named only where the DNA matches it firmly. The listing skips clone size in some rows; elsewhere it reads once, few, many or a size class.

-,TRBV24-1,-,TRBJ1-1,CATSDPGHLNTEAFF,TGTGCCACCAGTGACCCGGGACACCTGAACACTGAAGCTTTCTTT
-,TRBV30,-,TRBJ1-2,CAWTGDPYGYTF,TGTGCCTGGACAGGGGACCCCTATGGCTACACCTTC
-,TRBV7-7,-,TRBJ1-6,CASSTDRNSPLHF,TGTGCTAGCAGCACTGACAGGAATTCACCCCTCCACTTT
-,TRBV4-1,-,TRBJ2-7,CASSQDVAVYEQYF,TGCGCCAGCAGCCAAGACGTAGCGGTCTACGAGCAGTACTTC
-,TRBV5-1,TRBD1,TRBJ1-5,CASSLLGTDSNQPQHF,TGCGCCAGCAGCTTGCTCGGGACAGATAGCAATCAGCCCCAGCATTTT
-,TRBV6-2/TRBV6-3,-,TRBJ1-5,CASSYQGPGPQHF,TGTGCCAGCAGTTATCAGGGCCCCGGGCCCCAGCATTTT
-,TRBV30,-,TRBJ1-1,CACNEGAEAFF,TGTGCCTGTAATGAGGGAGCTGAAGCTTTCTTT
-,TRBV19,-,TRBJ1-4,CASSPDTPREKLFF,TGTGCCAGTAGTCCGGACACGCCCCGTGAAAAACTGTTTTTT
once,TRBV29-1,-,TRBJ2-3,CSVDWPAGVFTDTQYF,TGCAGCGTTGACTGGCCAGCGGGTGTTTTCACAGATACGCAGTATTTT
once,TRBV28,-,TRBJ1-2,CASTGGGQVIYGYTF,TGTGCCAGCACCGGGGGGGGGCAAGTAATTTATGGCTACACCTTC
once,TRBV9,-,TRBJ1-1,CASSGLGETEAFF,TGTGCCAGCAGCGGCTTAGGAGAGACTGAAGCTTTCTTT
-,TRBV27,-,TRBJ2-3,CASSFLGRTSTDTQYF,TGTGCCAGCAGTTTCCTTGGACGGACTAGCACAGATACGCAGTATTTT
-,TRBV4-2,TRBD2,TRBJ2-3,CASSRQLAANTDTQYF,TGTGCCAGCAGCCGCCAACTAGCGGCTAACACAGATACGCAGTATTTT
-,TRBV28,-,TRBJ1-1,CASSSQITEAFF,TGTGCCAGCAGTAGTCAGATCACTGAAGCTTTCTTT
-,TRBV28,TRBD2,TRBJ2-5,CASKSSGGETQYF,TGTGCCAGCAAATCTAGCGGGGGGGAGACCCAGTACTTC
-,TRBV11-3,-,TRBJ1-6,CASSSPGESYNSPLHF,TGTGCCAGCAGCTCCCCCGGGGAGTCCTATAATTCACCCCTCCACTTT
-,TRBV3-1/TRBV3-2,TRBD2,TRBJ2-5,CASSHRGTTLETQYF,TGTGCCAGCAGCCACCGAGGGACTACGCTAGAGACCCAGTACTTC
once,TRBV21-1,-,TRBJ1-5,CASSSGGSGNQPQHF,TGTGCCAGCAGCTCAGGGGGTTCGGGCAATCAGCCCCAGCATTTT
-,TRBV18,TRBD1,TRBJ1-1,CASSLGQGNTEAFF,TGTGCCAGCTCACTCGGACAGGGGAACACTGAAGCTTTCTTT
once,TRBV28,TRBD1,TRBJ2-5,CASSYPGQGQETQYF,TGTGCCAGCAGTTACCCGGGACAGGGGCAAGAGACCCAGTACTTC
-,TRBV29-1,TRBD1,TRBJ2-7,CSVGRQGGYEQYF,TGCAGCGTTGGACGACAGGGTGGCTACGAGCAGTACTTC
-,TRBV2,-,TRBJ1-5,CASKRGGANQPQHF,TGTGCCAGCAAAAGGGGAGGGGCCAATCAGCCCCAGCATTTT
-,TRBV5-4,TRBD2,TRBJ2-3,CASSDTSGGAADTQYF,TGTGCCAGCAGCGATACTAGCGGGGGGGCCGCAGATACGCAGTATTTT
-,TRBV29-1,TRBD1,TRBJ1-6,CSVATGENSPLHF,TGCAGCGTTGCGACAGGGGAAAATTCACCCCTCCACTTT
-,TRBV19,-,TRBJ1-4,CASSPPVREKLFF,TGTGCCAGTAGCCCACCCGTCCGGGAAAAACTGTTTTTT
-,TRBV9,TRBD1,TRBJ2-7,CASSARQGAYYEQYF,TGTGCCAGCAGCGCCCGACAGGGGGCTTACTACGAGCAGTACTTC
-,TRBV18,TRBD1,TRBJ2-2,CASSPPTGIDTGELFF,TGTGCCAGCTCACCACCGACAGGGATTGACACCGGGGAGCTGTTTTTT
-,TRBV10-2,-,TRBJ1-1,CASSESARAFF,TGCGCCAGCAGTGAGTCGGCAAGAGCTTTCTTT
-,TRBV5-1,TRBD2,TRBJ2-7,CASSYGTSGRAYEQYF,TGCGCCAGCAGTTACGGGACTAGCGGGAGGGCCTACGAGCAGTACTTC
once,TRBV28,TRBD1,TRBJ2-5,CASRENGQGMSETQYF,TGTGCCAGCAGGGAAAACGGACAGGGGATGTCAGAGACCCAGTACTTC
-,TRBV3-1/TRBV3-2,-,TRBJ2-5,CASSLGVLVLQTQYF,TGTGCCAGCAGCCTCGGGGTCCTGGTCCTGCAGACCCAGTACTTC
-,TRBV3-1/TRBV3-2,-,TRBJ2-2,CASSPLAGAHTGELFF,TGTGCCAGCAGCCCCTTGGCGGGGGCCCACACCGGGGAGCTGTTTTTT
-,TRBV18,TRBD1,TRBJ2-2,CASSPPAGTGYTGELFF,TGTGCCAGCTCACCACCGGCCGGGACAGGGTACACCGGGGAGCTGTTTTTT
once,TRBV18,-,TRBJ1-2,CASSQTGAPGDYGYTF,TGTGCCAGCTCACAGACAGGAGCCCCTGGGGACTATGGCTACACCTTC
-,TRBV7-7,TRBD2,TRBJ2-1,CASSLLPAGGGEQFF,TGTGCTAGCAGCTTACTCCCAGCGGGAGGCGGTGAGCAGTTCTTC
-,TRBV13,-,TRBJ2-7,CASSPTWTASYEQYF,TGTGCCAGCAGCCCTACCTGGACAGCCTCCTACGAGCAGTACTTC
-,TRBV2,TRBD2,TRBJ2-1,CASIRTSGGSSYNEQFF,TGTGCCAGCATCAGGACTAGCGGGGGGAGCTCCTACAATGAGCAGTTCTTC